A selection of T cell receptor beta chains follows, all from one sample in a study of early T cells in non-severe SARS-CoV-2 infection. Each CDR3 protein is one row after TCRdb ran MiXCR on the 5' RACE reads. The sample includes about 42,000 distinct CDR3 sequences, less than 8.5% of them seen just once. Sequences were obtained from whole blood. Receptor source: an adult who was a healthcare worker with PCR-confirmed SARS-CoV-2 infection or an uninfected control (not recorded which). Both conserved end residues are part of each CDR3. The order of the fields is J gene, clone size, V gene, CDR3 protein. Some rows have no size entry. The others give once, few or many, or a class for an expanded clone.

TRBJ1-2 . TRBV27 CASSHRDSLYGYTF
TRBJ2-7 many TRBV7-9 CASSFSGTGEYEQYF
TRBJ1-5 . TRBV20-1 CSASGQLSNQPQHF
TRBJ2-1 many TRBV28 CASSSLASGSQNNEQFF
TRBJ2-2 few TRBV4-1 CASSQVIGETGELFF
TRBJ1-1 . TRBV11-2 CASSLGGRINTEAFF
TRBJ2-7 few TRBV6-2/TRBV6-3 CTSSHLSSYEQYF
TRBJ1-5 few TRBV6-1 CASSDGRHSNQPQHF
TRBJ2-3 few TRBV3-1 CASSTIAGGQTDTQYF
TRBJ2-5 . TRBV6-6 CASSAGGGVKETQYF
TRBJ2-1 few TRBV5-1 CASSPPQGMAYNEQFF
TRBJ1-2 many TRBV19 CASSPPGTETSNYGYTF
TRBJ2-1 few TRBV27 CASSSGTGLDEQFF
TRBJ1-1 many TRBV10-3 CAILTAGAGAFF
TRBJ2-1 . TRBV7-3 CASSLNGRASNEQFF
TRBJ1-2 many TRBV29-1 CSVGGRGGGYTF